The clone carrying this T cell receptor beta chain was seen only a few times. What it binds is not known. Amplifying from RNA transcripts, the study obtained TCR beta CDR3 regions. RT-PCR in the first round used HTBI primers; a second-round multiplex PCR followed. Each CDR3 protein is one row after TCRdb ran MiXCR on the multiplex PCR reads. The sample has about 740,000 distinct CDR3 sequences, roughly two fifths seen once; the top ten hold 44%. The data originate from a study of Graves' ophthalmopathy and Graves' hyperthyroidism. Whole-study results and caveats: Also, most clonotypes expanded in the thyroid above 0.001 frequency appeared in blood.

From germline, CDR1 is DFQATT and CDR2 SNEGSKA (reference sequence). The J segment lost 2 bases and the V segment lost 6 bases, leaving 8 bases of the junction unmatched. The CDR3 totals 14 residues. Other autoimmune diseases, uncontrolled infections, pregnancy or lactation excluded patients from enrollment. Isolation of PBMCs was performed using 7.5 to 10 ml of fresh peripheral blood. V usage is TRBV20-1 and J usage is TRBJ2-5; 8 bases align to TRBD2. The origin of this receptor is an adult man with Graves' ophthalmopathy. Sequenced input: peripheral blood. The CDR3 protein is CSASPLAGQETQYF. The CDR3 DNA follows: TGCAGTGCCAGTCCCCTAGCGGGTCAAGAGACCCAGTACTTC.